The TCR beta chain under discussion was sequenced for a study of T cells after posttransplantation cyclophosphamide. Study results and limitations: After PTCy, TRB diversity resembled that of CNI/methotrexate controls.

Assay used: immunoSEQ multiplex PCR; TCRdb lists only in-frame clones, some missing. This sample has roughly 13,000 clones, with roughly 71% found just once. V lost 6 bases and J lost 7, with 15 bases in between. Germline V gene data show CDR1 as SQVTM and CDR2 as ANQGSEA. The CDR3 runs 13 residues. A word on this clone: As yet, its antigen is unknown.

The sample was memory CD4+ T cells sorted from PBMCs. This sequence was found in a man aged 45 to 65. The J gene is TRBJ1-4, the V gene TRBV29-1; tentative D call: TRBD1 (6 bases). CDR3 DNA sequence: TGCAGCGTGACAGGAGGCACCACTGAAAAACTGTTTTTT. This encodes CSVTGGTTEKLFF.